This T cell receptor (beta chain) was captured by sequencing in a study of CD8+ T cells in alopecia areata. Findings of the study overall: Sequencing of scalp samples also captures resident alphabeta T cells of normal skin.

The authors extracted RNA and reverse transcribed it into cDNA as the sequencing template. Data came from immunoSEQ multiplex PCR; TCRdb stores just in-frame clones and leaves some out. The data contain approximately 180,000 clones, about 63% of them seen just once; the ten biggest clones take up about 15%. Germline V gives CDR1 GTSNPN, CDR2 SVGIG (reference sequence). With V trimmed by 2 bases and J by 3 bases, 3 bases remained unmatched. The CDR3 sequence is 14 residues long. As for this clone: Its cognate antigen is unknown.

Collection of lesional scalp punch biopsies and peripheral blood was performed in alopecia areata patients. Researchers picked out CD4+ and CD8+ T cells from PBMCs by sorting. The sequence came from a human donor with alopecia areata. Sequenced material: CD4+ T cells sorted from blood, taken at week 0. The V call is TRBV30, the J call TRBJ1-4, with 7 bases aligning to TRBD1. The CDR3 protein is CAWSRQGSNEKLFF. DNA for the CDR3: TGTGCCTGGAGTCGACAGGGATCTAATGAAAAACTGTTTTTT.